The following is a T cell receptor beta chain sequence with its context. Its target antigen remains unknown. The record has no base qualities; no much larger clone is one base away. TCRbeta CDR3 regions were amplified from genomic DNA using the immunoSEQ Assay, a bias-controlled multiplex PCR. In the authors' own workflow: The number of nucleated cells in each sample was estimated from the amplification of reference gene primers within the assay. To quantify the absolute abundance of each unique TCRbeta CDR3 rearrangement, sequence reads were collapsed and filtered. For each sample, productive Simpson clonality was calculated as the square root of Simpson's diversity index across productive rearrangements. The clones in this table, taken by TCRdb from immuneACCESS, are in-frame only. Not every clone is retained; where verified, under half of the shortfall comes from an unresolved V gene, and the cause of the rest is unknown. V and J calls plus clone size are reproduced from that table; the DNA served to infer D and trimming. The sample data list roughly 150,000 clones, and more than 75% of these were observed just once. The ten largest clones take up about 4% of the sample.

Whole blood was collected in K2EDTA tubes by collaborating institutions according to the institutions' own protocols. For TCRbeta analysis, collaborator samples were shipped as frozen whole blood, as isolated PBMCs, or as DNA extracted from either sample type. The germline V gene (reference sequence) yields LNHDA for CDR1 and SQIVND for CDR2. Inclusive of the bounding cysteine and phenylalanine, the CDR3 is 13 residues long. Just CDR3 DNA is preserved here, 39 bases in frame from base 1. V is shortened by 2 bases, J by 6 bases, and the region joining them spans 7 bases. The sample originates from a study of blood T cell repertoires in COVID-19 (TCRdb year 2020). Regarding the complete study: Collaborator samples came from the United States, Italy and Spain and covered acute and convalescent phases of COVID-19. The dataset comprised deeply sampled blood TCRbeta repertoires from subjects exposed to, actively infected with, or recovered from COVID-19. The repertoires were released in a freely available public database meant as a resource for research on the immune response to SARS-CoV-2. Where available, HLA class I and class II types were obtained from metadata supplied by the sample provider rather than from assay-based typing. The material from the prospective study consisted of cDNA or gDNA derived from T cells, B-cell-depleted T cells, or PBMCs. Samples came from the ongoing ImmuneRACE study (first 160 participants) plus 1,254 subjects from 6 global collaborators. Sample metadata almost always included a de-identified subject ID, COVID-19 status, age in years and sex. On the study overall, not on this receptor specifically: How much clinical and demographic metadata was included differed by source and by participant, and the metadata was provided uncurated.

This sequence originates from a man aged 60 to 69 with acute or convalescent COVID-19. Source material: peripheral blood. The sequence joins TRBV19 to TRBJ2-2; the D gene is possibly TRBD1, with 5 bases matching. This receptor has the CDR3 CASSIQGPGELFF. The bases read TGTGCCAGTAGTATACAGGGTCCCGGGGAGCTGTTTTTT. With all but the CDR3 taken from the reference TRBV19 and TRBJ2-2 genes, the full variable domain is: DGGITQSPKYLFRKEGQNVTLSCEQNLNHDAMYWYRQDPGQGLRLIYYSQIVNDFQKGDIAEGYSVSREKKESFPLTVTSAQKNPTAFYLCASSIQGPGELFFGEGSRLTVL.